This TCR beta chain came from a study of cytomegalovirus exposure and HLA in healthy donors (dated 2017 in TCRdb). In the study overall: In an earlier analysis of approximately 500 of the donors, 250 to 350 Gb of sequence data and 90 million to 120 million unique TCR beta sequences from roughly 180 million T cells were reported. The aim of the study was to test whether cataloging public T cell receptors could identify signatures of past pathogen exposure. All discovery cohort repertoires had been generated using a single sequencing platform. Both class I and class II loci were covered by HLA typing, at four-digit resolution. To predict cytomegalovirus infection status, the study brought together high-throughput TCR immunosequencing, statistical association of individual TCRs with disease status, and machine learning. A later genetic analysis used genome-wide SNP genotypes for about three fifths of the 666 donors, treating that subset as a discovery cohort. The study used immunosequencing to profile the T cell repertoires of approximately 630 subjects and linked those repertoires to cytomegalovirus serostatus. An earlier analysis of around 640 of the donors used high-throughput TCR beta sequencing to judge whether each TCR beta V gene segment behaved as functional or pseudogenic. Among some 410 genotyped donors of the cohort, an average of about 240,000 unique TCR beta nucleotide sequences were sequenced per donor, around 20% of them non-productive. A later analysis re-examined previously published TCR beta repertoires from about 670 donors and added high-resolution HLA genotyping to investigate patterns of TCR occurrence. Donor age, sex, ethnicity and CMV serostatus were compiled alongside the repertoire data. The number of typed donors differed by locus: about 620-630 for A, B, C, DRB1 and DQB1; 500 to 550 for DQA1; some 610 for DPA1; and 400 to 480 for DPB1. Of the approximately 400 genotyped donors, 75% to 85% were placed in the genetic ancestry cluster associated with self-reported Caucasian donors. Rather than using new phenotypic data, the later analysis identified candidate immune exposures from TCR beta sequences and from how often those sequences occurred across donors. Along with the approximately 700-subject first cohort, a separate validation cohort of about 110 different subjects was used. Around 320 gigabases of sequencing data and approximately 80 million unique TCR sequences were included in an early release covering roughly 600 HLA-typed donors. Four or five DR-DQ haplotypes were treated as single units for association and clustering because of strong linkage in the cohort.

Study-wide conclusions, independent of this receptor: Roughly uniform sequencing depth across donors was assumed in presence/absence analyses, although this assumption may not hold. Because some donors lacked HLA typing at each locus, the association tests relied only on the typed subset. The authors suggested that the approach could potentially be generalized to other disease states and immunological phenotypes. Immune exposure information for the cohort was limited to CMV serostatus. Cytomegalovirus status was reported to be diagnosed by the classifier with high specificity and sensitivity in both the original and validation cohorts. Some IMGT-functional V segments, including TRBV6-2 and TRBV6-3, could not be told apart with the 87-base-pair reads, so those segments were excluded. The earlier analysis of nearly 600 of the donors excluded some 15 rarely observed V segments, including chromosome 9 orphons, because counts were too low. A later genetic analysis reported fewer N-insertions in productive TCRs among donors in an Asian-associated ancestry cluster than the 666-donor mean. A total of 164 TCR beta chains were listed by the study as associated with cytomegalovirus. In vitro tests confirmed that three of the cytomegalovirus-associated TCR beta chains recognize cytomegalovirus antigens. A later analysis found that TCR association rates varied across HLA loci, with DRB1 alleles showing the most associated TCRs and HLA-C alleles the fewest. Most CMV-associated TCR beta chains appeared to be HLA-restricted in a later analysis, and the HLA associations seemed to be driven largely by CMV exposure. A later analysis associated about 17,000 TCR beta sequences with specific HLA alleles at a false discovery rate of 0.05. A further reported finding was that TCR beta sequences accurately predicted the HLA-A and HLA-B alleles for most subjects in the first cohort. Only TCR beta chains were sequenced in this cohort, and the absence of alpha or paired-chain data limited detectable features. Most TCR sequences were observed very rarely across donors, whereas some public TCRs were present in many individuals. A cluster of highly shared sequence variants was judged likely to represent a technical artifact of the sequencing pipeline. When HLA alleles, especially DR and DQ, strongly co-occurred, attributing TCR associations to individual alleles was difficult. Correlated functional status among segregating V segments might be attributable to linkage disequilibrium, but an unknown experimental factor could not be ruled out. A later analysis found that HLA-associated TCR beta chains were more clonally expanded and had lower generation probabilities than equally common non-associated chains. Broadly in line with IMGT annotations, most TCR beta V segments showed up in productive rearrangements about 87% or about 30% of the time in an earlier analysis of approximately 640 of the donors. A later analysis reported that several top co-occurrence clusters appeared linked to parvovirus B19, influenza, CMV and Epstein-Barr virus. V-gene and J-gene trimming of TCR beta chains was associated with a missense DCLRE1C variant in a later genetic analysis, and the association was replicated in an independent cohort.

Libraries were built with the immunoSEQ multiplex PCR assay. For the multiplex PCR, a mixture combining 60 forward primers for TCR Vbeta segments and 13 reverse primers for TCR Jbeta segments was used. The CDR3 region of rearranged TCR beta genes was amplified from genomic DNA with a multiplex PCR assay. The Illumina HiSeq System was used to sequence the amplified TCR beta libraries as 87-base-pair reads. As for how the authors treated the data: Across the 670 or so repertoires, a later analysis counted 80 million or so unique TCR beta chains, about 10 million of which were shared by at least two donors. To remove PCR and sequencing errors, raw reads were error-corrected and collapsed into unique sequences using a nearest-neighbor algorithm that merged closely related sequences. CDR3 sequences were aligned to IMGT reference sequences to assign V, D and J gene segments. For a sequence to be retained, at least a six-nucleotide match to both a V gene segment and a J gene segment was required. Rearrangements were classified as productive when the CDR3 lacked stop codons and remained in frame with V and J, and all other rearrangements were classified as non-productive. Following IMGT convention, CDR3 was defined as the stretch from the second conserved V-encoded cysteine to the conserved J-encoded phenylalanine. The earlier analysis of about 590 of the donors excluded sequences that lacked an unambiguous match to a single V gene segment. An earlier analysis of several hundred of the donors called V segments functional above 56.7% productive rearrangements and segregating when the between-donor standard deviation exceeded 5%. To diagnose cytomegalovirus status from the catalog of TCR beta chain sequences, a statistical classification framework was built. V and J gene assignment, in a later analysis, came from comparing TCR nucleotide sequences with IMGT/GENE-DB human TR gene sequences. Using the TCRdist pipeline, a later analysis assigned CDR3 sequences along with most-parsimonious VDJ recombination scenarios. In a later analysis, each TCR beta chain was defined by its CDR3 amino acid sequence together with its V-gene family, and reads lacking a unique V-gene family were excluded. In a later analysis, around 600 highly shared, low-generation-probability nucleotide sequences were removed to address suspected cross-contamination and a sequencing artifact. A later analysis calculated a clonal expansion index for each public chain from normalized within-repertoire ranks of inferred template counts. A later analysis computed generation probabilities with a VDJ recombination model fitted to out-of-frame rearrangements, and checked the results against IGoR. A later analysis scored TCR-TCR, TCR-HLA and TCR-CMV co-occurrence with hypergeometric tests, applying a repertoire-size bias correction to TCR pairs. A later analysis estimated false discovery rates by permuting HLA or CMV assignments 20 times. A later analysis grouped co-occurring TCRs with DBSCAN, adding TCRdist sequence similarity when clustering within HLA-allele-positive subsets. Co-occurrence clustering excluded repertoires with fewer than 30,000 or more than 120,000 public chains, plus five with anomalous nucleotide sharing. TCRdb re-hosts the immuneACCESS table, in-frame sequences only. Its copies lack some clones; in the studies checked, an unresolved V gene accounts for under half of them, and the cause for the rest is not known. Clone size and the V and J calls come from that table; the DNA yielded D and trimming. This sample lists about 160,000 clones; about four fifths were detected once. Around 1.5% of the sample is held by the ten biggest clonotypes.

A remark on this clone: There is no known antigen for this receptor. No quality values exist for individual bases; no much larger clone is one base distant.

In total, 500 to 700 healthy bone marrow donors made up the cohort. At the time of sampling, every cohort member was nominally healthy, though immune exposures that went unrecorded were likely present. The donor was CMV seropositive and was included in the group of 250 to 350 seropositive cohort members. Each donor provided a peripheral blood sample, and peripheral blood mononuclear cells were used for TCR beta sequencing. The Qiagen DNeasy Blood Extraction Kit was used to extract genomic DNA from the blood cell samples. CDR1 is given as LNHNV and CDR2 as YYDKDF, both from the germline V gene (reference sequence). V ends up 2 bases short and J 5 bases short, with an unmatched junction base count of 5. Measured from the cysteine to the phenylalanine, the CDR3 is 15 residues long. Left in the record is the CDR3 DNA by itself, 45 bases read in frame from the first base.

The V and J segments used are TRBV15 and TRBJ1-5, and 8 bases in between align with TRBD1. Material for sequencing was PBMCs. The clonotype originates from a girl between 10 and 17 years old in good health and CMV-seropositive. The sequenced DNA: TGTGCCACCAGCAGATCATGGACAGGGTATCAGCCCCAGCATTTT. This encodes CATSRSWTGYQPQHF.